This T cell receptor beta chain emerged from a study of identical twins. Study conclusions and caveats: Where out-of-frame alpha sequences were twin-shared, they showed excess low generation probability.

Template switching introduced a universal primer site, and the cDNA bore unique molecular identifiers. TCRdb ran MiXCR on the 5' RACE reads and lists one entry per CDR3 protein. The repertoire has 1.5 million to 2 million distinct CDR3 sequences, around 33% of them found once; the top ten carry 0.25% to 0.3%. This clonotype was detected a few times. What it binds is not known. Germline V lookup: CDR1 DFQATT, CDR2 SNEGSKA (reference sequence). There are 12 residues in the CDR3. J lost 4 bases, V lost 6 bases, and 4 bases had no gene match. The J gene is TRBJ2-3, the V gene TRBV20-1, with 7 bases that match TRBD2. The material sequenced was cord blood. This TCR derives from a newborn girl in good health. Written as DNA, the CDR3 is TGCAGTGCAGGACTAGTTGCAGATACGCAGTATTTT. Its protein is CSAGLVADTQYF.